This TCR beta chain comes out of a study of blood T cell repertoires in COVID-19. About the research overall: Acute and convalescent COVID-19 specimens originated in the United States, Italy and Spain.

Germline loops: CDR1 SGHKS, CDR2 YYEKEE (reference sequence). Trimming left V 4 bases short and J 6 bases short, with 14 bases between. The CDR3 runs to 14 residues. Seattle patient enrollment occurred during active infection, with longitudinal follow-up thereafter. As processed by the authors: It was from reference gene primer amplification that nucleated cell counts were estimated. Assay used: immunoSEQ multiplex PCR; TCRdb lists only in-frame clones, some missing. Clonal size and the V and J genes are those of that table, whereas D and trimming came from the DNA. The sample holds about 300,000 clones, about 93% seen once.

This receptor was taken from a woman in her 30s with COVID-19, enrolled during active disease. The sample taken for sequencing was peripheral blood. The chain carries TRBV5-5 and TRBJ2-1, with D tentatively TRBD1 (7 bases). The CDR3 loop is CASSRRGEANEQFF. The CDR3, as DNA: TGTGCCAGCAGCCGCAGGGGGGAGGCCAATGAGCAGTTCTTC. The full variable domain, its missing parts supplied by reference TRBV5-5 and TRBJ2-1, is DAGVTQSPTHLIKTRGQQVTLRCSPISGHKSVSWYQQVLGQGPQFIFQYYEKEERGRGNFPDRFSARQFPNYSSELNVNALLLGDSALYLCASSRRGEANEQFFGPGTRLTVL.